This TCR beta chain was recovered during a study of T-cell reconstitution after alpha-beta-depleted transplantation in children. Only a few counts were recorded for this clonotype. This sample's TCRbeta library carried unique molecular identifier barcodes. TCRdb re-called the PCR reads with MiXCR, one entry per CDR3 protein. Among 90,000 to 100,000 distinct CDR3 sequences listed, less than 25% were seen once. V dropped 0 bases and J dropped 8 bases, with 2 bases sitting between them. The CDR3 has 11 residues. Germline assignment: CDR1 SGHRS and CDR2 YFSETQ. The starting material was PBMCs, obtained before TCRalphabeta/CD19-depleted stem cell transplant. The source of this sequence is a boy aged 2 to 9 with acute lymphoblastic leukemia, due to receive a stem cell transplant. The chain carries TRBV5-1 and TRBJ2-2; D gene uncertain. CDR3 sequence (DNA): TGCGCCAGCAGCTTGGAGGGGGAGCTGTTTTTT. Translating it yields CASSLEGELFF.